Sequencing of this TCR beta chain was carried out in a study of neoadjuvant anti-PD-1 for oral cavity cancer (dated by TCRdb to about 2021). For context, the study as a whole: Before undergoing curative-intent surgical resection, most patients got three to four biweekly nivolumab doses at 3 mg/kg. Patients who did not progress were given a fourth nivolumab dose at about day 43 and had definitive surgical resection on days 50-56. Under RECIST 1.1, a patient counted as a responder if showing complete response, partial response or stable disease, and as a non-responder if showing progression. The parent correlative cohort had more than 10 patients and a response rate of 33%.

What the authors observed across the whole study: The TCR analyses had only three patients in each response group, and the authors called for validation in larger cohorts. Higher pretreatment blood Treg/Th17 ratios correlated with higher pretreatment blood TCRbeta clonality and lower post-treatment tumor TCRbeta clonality. After neoadjuvant nivolumab, T cell clonality (Gini index) in PBMCs was significantly higher in non-responders than in responders.

The CDR3 spans 15 residues, from the cysteine through the phenylalanine. CDR3 DNA is the only sequence kept; it has 45 bases, read in frame from the first base. The germline ends are 10 bases apart after V is trimmed by 1 base and J by 1 base. The germline V gene supplies CDR1 MNHNS and CDR2 SASEGT. As concerns this clone: Its antigen is currently not known. It has no much larger one-base neighbor in the sample; base qualities were not kept.

For deep sequencing, each PBMC sample was run in six replicates, with libraries mostly built from 400 to 550 ng of input genomic DNA. The immunoSEQ hsTCRbeta kit was used to prepare TCRbeta libraries, following the manufacturer's instructions. Sequencing of the completed libraries took place using an Illumina NovaSeq 6000 S4 flow cell after they had been pooled to about 3.2 nM. Turning to the authors' computational methods: The immunoSEQ Analyzer was used for raw data preprocessing and quality control. The analysis was limited to productive rearrangements, and each clonotype was defined by a unique CDR3 amino acid sequence. Repertoire clonality was estimated as the Gini-Simpson index, which was computed with the R package tcR. Gini indices were compared with Student's t test, and associations with tumor size change were assessed by Pearson correlation. TCRdb carries this immuneACCESS record with in-frame sequences only. Its versions omit some clonotypes, under half of them owing to an unresolved V gene in the studies checked, with the rest unexplained. V and J calls and clone size come straight from that table; D and trimming were deduced from the DNA. This sample holds fewer than 15,000 clones; 67% were observed only once. The ten most abundant clones make up 3% of the sample.

Read against the paper, the sample's time point label means: after neoadjuvant nivolumab, at surgical resection. Patients were newly diagnosed with stage II-IVA oral cavity squamous cell carcinoma and had received no prior systemic or radiation treatment. The cohort consisted of patients with HPV-negative, locally advanced oral cavity squamous cell carcinoma. Peripheral blood mononuclear cells were analyzed directly and were not maintained or expanded in culture. The samples were obtained from a longitudinal correlative study of a single-arm phase II trial testing neoadjuvant nivolumab in oral cavity squamous cell carcinoma. Subject-matched pre- and post-treatment PBMCs and tumors from three responders and three non-responders were subjected to genomic DNA-based TCRbeta sequencing. Peripheral blood mononuclear cells were drawn once before nivolumab treatment and a second time after treatment, when surgery took place. The Maxwell RSC DNA from Cells kit was used to extract genomic DNA from PBMCs.

The chain was built from TRBV6-1 and TRBJ1-1, with no confident D gene call. Sequenced material: PBMCs, taken after nivolumab (anti-PD-1) treatment. The source is a person between 40 and 80 years old with oral cavity squamous cell carcinoma. The nucleotides are TGTGCCAGCAGTGAAGTCTATGGATCGAACACTGAAGCTTTCTTT. This is translated as CASSEVYGSNTEAFF.